Sequencing of this T cell receptor beta chain was carried out in a study of CD8 T cells in ankylosing spondylitis. TCRdb itself ran the 5' RACE reads through MiXCR, one entry per CDR3 protein. The sample holds 150,000 to 200,000 distinct CDR3 sequences, roughly 34% seen once. The length of the CDR3 is 14 residues. Germline V gene sequence: CDR1 SGHRS, CDR2 YFSETQ. The V and J ends lost 0 bases and 6 bases respectively, with 10 bases between them. This TCR was sampled from a male donor with ankylosing spondylitis. The chain is built from TRBV5-1 and TRBJ1-5; no clear D gene. The sequenced sample was synovial fluid, either unsorted or a sorted T cell fraction (not recorded which). CDR3 amino acids: CASSLGGRSQPQHF. The DNA for the CDR3 is TGCGCCAGCAGCTTGGGAGGGAGAAGTCAGCCCCAGCATTTT.